The 14 T cell receptor beta chains below come from one sample, sequenced in a study of blood T cell repertoires in COVID-19. Sequencing used immunoSEQ multiplex PCR; TCRdb keeps in-frame clones, though not all of them. The table has about 200,000 clones, 65% to 80% seen once. The sequencing sample was made of peripheral blood. The receptors were gathered from a man aged 45 to 65 who had recovered from COVID-19.

This clone has more than one count but fewer than ten. This chain links TRBV6-4 with TRBJ2-3; 8 nucleotides align to TRBD2. This CDR3 has 17 amino acids. The V and J ends lost 3 bases and 2 bases, in that order; junction bases with no gene match: 10. Germline V gene data show CDR1 as MRHNA and CDR2 as SNTAGT. The CDR3 reads CASSEQGPGLDTDTQYF. The CDR3 DNA reads TGTGCCAGCAGTGAGCAGGGGCCGGGACTAGACACAGATACGCAGTATTTT.

V gene TRBV28 combines with J gene TRBJ1-4; D perhaps matches TRBD1 (6 bases). Per the germline V gene, CDR1 is MDHEN and CDR2 is SYDVKM. This CDR3 is 15 amino acids long. V shed 4 bases and J shed 7 bases, with 16 bases lying between them. The chain's CDR3 is CASSSGGRGFEKLFF. The CDR3 region has the DNA TGTGCCAGCAGTTCCGGGGGGCGAGGGTTTGAAAAACTGTTTTTT.

The chain uses TRBV27 and TRBJ2-3; 9 positions match TRBD2. Germline values: CDR1 MNHEY, CDR2 SMNVEV (reference sequence). V shed 6 bases, J shed 7 bases, and the junction held 17 bases outside the gene matches. The CDR3 length is 17 residues. The CDR3 loop reads CASRKLREGSQLNTQYF. DNA of the CDR3: TGTGCCAGCAGGAAACTGCGGGAGGGCAGTCAATTGAATACGCAGTATTTT.

The V call is TRBV2, the J call TRBJ2-2, with 8 bases aligning to TRBD1. The germline V gene has CDR1 SNHLY and CDR2 FYNNEI. The CDR3 extends over 14 amino acids. After removal of 11 bases from V and 6 bases from J, the junction contained 11 bases not matched to a gene. This CDR3 is CACTPDRVAGELFF. The DNA of the CDR3 is TGTGCCTGCACCCCGGACAGGGTTGCCGGGGAGCTGTTTTTT. Drawing the rest from reference TRBV2 and TRBJ2-2, the complete variable domain is EPEVTQTPSHQVTQMGQEVILRCVPISNHLYFYWYRQILGQKVEFLVSFYNNEISEKSEIFDDQFSVERPDGSNFTLKIRSTKLEDSAMYFCACTPDRVAGELFFGEGSRLTVL.

V gene TRBV5-1 combines with J gene TRBJ2-3, with 8 positions matching TRBD2. The CDR3 loop spans 18 amino acids. Per the germline V gene, CDR1 is SGHRS and CDR2 is YFSETQ. Trimming at V came to 0 bases and at J to 3 bases, leaving 12 bases not matched to a gene. This CDR3 reads CASSLDPVGGRRTDTQYF. CDR3 DNA: TGCGCCAGCAGCTTGGACCCCGTCGGCGGGAGGAGGACAGATACGCAGTATTTT.

The CDR3 DNA reads TGTGCCAGCAGTTCCCCGGGACAGGGGAACATTCAGTACTTC. Amino acid sequence: CASSSPGQGNIQYF. This chain connects TRBV5-6 to TRBJ2-4, with 10 bases fitting TRBD1. CDR3 length: 14 residues. CDR1 is SGHDT and CDR2 is YYEEEE in the germline V gene. V gave up 5 bases and J gave up 7 bases; unmatched junction bases: 6.

The rearrangement uses TRBV30 and TRBJ2-3, with D unresolved. Trimming took off 5 bases at V and 0 bases at J, with 6 bases between the two ends. CDR1 and CDR2 (germline): GTSNPN, SVGIG (reference sequence). This CDR3 has 12 residues. The CDR3: CAWSVSTDTQYF. The CDR3 bases are TGTGCCTGGTCGGTTAGCACAGATACGCAGTATTTT.

The genes are TRBV28 and TRBJ1-4; no reliable D call. The CDR3 loop spans 17 amino acids. Trimming stripped 4 bases from V and 4 bases from J, with 19 bases between. Germline-derived CDR1 and CDR2 are MDHEN and SYDVKM. This CDR3 reads CASSSDLRGYGNEKLFF. DNA of the CDR3: TGTGCCAGCAGTTCAGACTTGAGAGGATACGGTAATGAAAAACTGTTTTTT. The full variable domain, in which reference TRBV28 and TRBJ1-4 provide the parts outside the CDR3, is DVKVTQSSRYLVKRTGEKVFLECVQDMDHENMFWYRQDPGLGLRLIYFSYDVKMKEKGDIPEGYSVSREKKERFSLILESASTNQTSMYLCASSSDLRGYGNEKLFFGSGTQLSVL.

J is TRBJ2-2 and V is TRBV19; 14 bases fit TRBD2. From germline, CDR1 is LNHDA and CDR2 SQIVND (reference sequence). The V segment lost 7 bases and the J segment 7 bases; nucleotides outside the gene matches: 8. The CDR3 sequence is 16 residues long. In DNA, the CDR3 is TGTGCCAGTACCTTGGGACTAGCGGGAGTTGGCGGGGAGCTGTTTTTT. This gives the protein CASTLGLAGVGGELFF.

The chain employs TRBV7-9 and TRBJ1-4; tentatively, D is TRBD1 (5 bases). CDR1 is SEHNR and CDR2 is FQNEAQ in the germline V gene (reference sequence). The CDR3 sequence is 15 residues long. Trimming stripped 1 base from V and 10 bases from J, with 16 bases between. The CDR3 protein is CASSLEGIGEGKLFF. In nucleotides, the CDR3 is TGTGCCAGCAGCTTAGAGGGGATCGGTGAAGGAAAACTGTTTTTT.

Only a few counts were recorded for this clone. J is TRBJ2-5 and V is TRBV12-5; the match to TRBD2 covers 11 bases. The CDR3 has 15 amino acids. J was trimmed by 1 base and V by 6 bases; bases with no gene match: 4. Germline lookup yields CDR1 LGHNT and CDR2 FRNRAP. CDR3 nucleotide sequence: TGTGCTAGTGGCCCCGGGACTAGCGGCCAAGAGACCCAGTACTTC. Translated, it gives CASGPGTSGQETQYF.

This chain connects TRBV24-1 to TRBJ2-1; 7 nucleotides line up with TRBD2. This CDR3 has 15 amino acids. V lost 7 bases and J lost 3; bases outside the gene matches: 8. Looked up from germline, CDR1 is KGHDR and CDR2 is SFDVKD. The DNA of the CDR3 is TGTGCCACCAGGGCTAAGGGCGGGAGCTACAATGAGCAGTTCTTC. Encoded protein: CATRAKGGSYNEQFF.

The chain is built from TRBV7-9 and TRBJ2-1, with TRBD2 identical over 13 bases. V shed 0 bases, J shed 12 bases, and the junction held 5 bases outside the gene matches. The CDR3 runs 15 residues. Germline lookup yields CDR1 SEHNR and CDR2 FQNEAQ (reference sequence). The CDR3 loop reads CASSLATSGRVRQFF. The CDR3 nucleotides are TGTGCCAGCAGCTTAGCCACTAGCGGGAGGGTGAGGCAGTTCTTC.

This clone came up a few times. At the DNA level, this CDR3 is encoded by other sequences in the same sample as well. The V gene is TRBV9, the J gene TRBJ1-4, with 7 nucleotides matching TRBD1. Unmatched junction bases numbered 7, after V lost 0 bases and J lost 8 bases. The germline gives CDR1 SGDLS, CDR2 YYNGEE. This CDR3 is built from 15 residues. CDR3: CASSVDRGGREKLFF. In DNA, the CDR3 is TGTGCCAGCAGCGTAGACAGGGGAGGTAGAGAAAAACTGTTTTTT. Complete variable domain (other parts from reference TRBV9 and TRBJ1-4): DSGVTQTPKHLITATGQRVTLRCSPRSGDLSVYWYQQSLDQGLQFLIQYYNGEERAKGNILERFSAQQFPDLHSELNLSSLELGDSALYFCASSVDRGGREKLFFGSGTQLSVL.